Following are 13 T cell receptor beta chains from one sample sequenced in a study of T cell responses to AZD1222 COVID-19 vaccine. Produced via immunoSEQ multiplex PCR; TCRdb's table is partial and in-frame only. The sample contains around 67,000 clones, around 84% of which appear only once. This specimen consisted of peripheral blood, obtained on day 0 of AZD1222 vaccination. Source of these receptors: an adult in good health.

This chain uses TRBV7-2 with TRBJ1-1; D might be TRBD1 (5 bases). The V gene's germline CDR1 is SGHTA and CDR2 FQGNSA. The CDR3 is made up of 15 amino acids. The germline V and J ends were trimmed by 5 bases and 1 base, with 14 bases remaining between them. The chain's CDR3 is CASSLSRGKNTEAFF. CDR3 sequence (DNA): TGTGCCAGCAGCCTTTCTCGGGGGAAGAACACTGAAGCTTTCTTT.

The chain employs TRBV27 and TRBJ1-1, with TRBD1 matching over 7 bases. CDR1 and CDR2 from the germline V gene are MNHEY and SMNVEV (reference sequence). Trimming removed 5 bases from V and 7 bases from J; junction bases left unmatched: 4. CDR3 size: 12 residues. CDR3 sequence reads: CASSLRTGEAFF. CDR3 sequence (DNA): TGTGCCAGCAGTCTCAGGACAGGTGAAGCTTTCTTT.

The chain links TRBV27 to TRBJ1-6; D not resolved. Deletions cut 1 base from V and 4 bases from J, with 11 bases between. In germline, CDR1 is MNHEY, CDR2 SMNVEV (reference sequence). The CDR3 spans 16 residues. CDR3 bases: TGTGCCAGCAGTTTATTTCCGCGCCGTTATAATTCACCCCTCCACTTT. Translated, it gives CASSLFPRRYNSPLHF.

This clone was seen more than once but under ten times. The chain couples TRBV4-2 to TRBJ2-3; a weak D match, TRBD1 (6 bases). Trimming removed 3 bases at V and 3 bases at J, with 10 bases between. This CDR3 contains 14 residues. Germline assignment: CDR1 LGHNA and CDR2 YNFKEQ. CDR3 bases: TGTGCCAGCAGCCAGGGCAGGGGAACAGATACGCAGTATTTT. Translated: CASSQGRGTDTQYF.

The gene calls are TRBV25-1 and TRBJ2-5; unclear D gene. Trimming removed 3 bases from V and 1 base from J, with 3 bases in between. CDR3 length: 12 residues. Germline values: CDR1 MGHDK, CDR2 SYGVNS. In nucleotides, the CDR3 is TGTGCCAGCAGTGATGTCCAAGAGACCCAGTACTTC. Translating it yields CASSDVQETQYF.

The sample holds one count of this clone. The rearrangement uses TRBV7-9 and TRBJ2-7, with a tentative D call TRBD2 (6 bases). Trimming shortened V by 2 bases and J by 1 base, and 12 bases separated the two germline ends. CDR1 SEHNR and CDR2 FQNEAQ come from the germline V gene (reference sequence). The CDR3 has 15 residues. The DNA of the CDR3 is TGTGCCAGCAGCTTATTCTTCCGGGAGTCCTACGAGCAGTACTTC. Translated: CASSLFFRESYEQYF. Combining the CDR3 with reference TRBV7-9 and TRBJ2-7 gives the whole variable domain DTGVSQNPRHKITKRGQNVTFRCDPISEHNRLYWYRQTLGQGPEFLTYFQNEAQLEKSRLLSDRFSAERPKGSFSTLEIQRTEQGDSAMYLCASSLFFRESYEQYFGPGTRLTVT.

By sample share, this clone is medium-sized. The J gene is TRBJ2-1, the V gene TRBV7-8, with D unclear. The CDR3 is 15 residues long. CDR1 SGHVS and CDR2 FQNEAQ come from the germline V gene. V lost 1 base and J 1 base, leaving 8 bases between the germline ends. The CDR3 loop reads CASSLVALSYNEQFF. CDR3 DNA sequence: TGTGCCAGCAGCTTAGTGGCCCTATCCTACAATGAGCAGTTCTTC.

In this sample, this clone turned up a few times. This chain connects TRBV6-5 to TRBJ1-2, with a possible D match to TRBD1 (5 bases). The CDR3 consists of 14 residues. Trimming pared 5 bases from V and 2 bases from J, leaving 12 bases between. CDR1 and CDR2 (germline): MNHEY, SVGAGI. The DNA for the CDR3 is TGTGCCAGCAGTCGGCCGGGGGTAAACTATGGCTACACCTTC. As protein: CASSRPGVNYGYTF.

V and J are TRBV9 and TRBJ1-4; 12 nucleotides agree with TRBD1. The CDR3 loop spans 19 amino acids. Germline trimming cut 3 bases from V and 7 bases from J; bases unmatched to any gene: 16. Germline CDR1 and CDR2: SGDLS and YYNGEE. The CDR3 region has the DNA TGTGCCAGCAGCGCGACCCCAGGGACAGGGGGCTCTTCTGGTGAAAAACTGTTTTTT. Its protein product is CASSATPGTGGSSGEKLFF.

The rearrangement joins TRBV7-8 to TRBJ2-1; 9 bases match TRBD2. V shed 5 bases, J shed 7 bases, and the junction held 12 bases outside the gene matches. CDR1 is SGHVS, CDR2 FQNEAQ, per germline. The CDR3 consists of 16 residues. CDR3 nucleotide sequence: TGTGCCAGCAGCCGTTCTGCGGGGGGGCAGGGGAATGAGCAGTTCTTC. It is translated as CASSRSAGGQGNEQFF.

This chain uses TRBV7-8 with TRBJ2-1; D gene uncertain. V lost 5 bases, J lost 4 bases, and 9 bases lay in between. The CDR3 extends over 13 amino acids. CDR1 SGHVS and CDR2 FQNEAQ come from the germline V gene. Written as DNA, the CDR3 is TGTGCCAGCAGCGCACAAGGATACAATGAGCAGTTCTTC. This translates into CASSAQGYNEQFF.

This chain links TRBV4-2 with TRBJ2-3; no clear D. The germline CDR1 and CDR2 sequences are LGHNA and YNFKEQ. The CDR3 contains 16 residues. V gave up 2 bases and J gave up 5 bases, with 17 bases separating them. The CDR3 sequence is CASSQSHSRKRDTQYF. The CDR3 region has the DNA TGTGCCAGCAGCCAATCCCATTCGAGAAAGAGAGATACGCAGTATTTT.

This chain joins TRBV28 and TRBJ1-2; D ambiguous. The V end lost 3 bases, the J end lost 5 bases, and 7 bases lay between the germline ends. CDR1 MDHEN and CDR2 SYDVKM come from the germline V gene. The CDR3 has 12 amino acids. CDR3 bases: TGTGCCAGCAGTTTTAGGGTTTATGGCTACACCTTC. As protein: CASSFRVYGYTF.